This TCR beta chain was identified during a study of cytomegalovirus exposure and HLA in healthy donors. Germline assignment: CDR1 SGHRS and CDR2 YFSETQ. The germline V and J ends were trimmed by 4 bases and 6 bases, with 13 bases remaining between them. CDR3 length: 14 amino acids. Amplification used 60 Vbeta primers and 13 Jbeta primers. The method was immunoSEQ multiplex PCR; TCRdb's version includes in-frame clones alone and lacks a portion of them. The table shows over 120,000 clones, with more than 75% occurring only once. This TCR came from a man in his forties or fifties in good health and CMV-seronegative. V and J are TRBV5-1 and TRBJ1-4, with D maybe TRBD1 (5 bases). The sequencing sample was made of PBMCs. The CDR3 coding sequence is TGCGCCAGCAGCACCCAGGGTTTTGATGAAAAACTGTTTTTT. It is translated as CASSTQGFDEKLFF.